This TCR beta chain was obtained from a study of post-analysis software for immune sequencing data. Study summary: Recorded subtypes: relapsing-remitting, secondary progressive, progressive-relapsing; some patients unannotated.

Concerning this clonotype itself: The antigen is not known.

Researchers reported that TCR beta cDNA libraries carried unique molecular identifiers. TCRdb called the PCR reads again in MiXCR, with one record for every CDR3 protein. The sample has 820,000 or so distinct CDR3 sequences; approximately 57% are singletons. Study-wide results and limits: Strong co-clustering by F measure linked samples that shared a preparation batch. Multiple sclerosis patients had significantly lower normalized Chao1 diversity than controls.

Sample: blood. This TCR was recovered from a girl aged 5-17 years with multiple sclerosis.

CDR3 sequence: CSASPRTSSETQYF. The CDR3 coding sequence is TGCAGTGCTAGTCCCCGGACTAGTTCGGAGACCCAGTACTTC. The gene calls are TRBV20-1 and TRBJ2-7; 7 bases match TRBD2. Near its end, the DNA agrees better with TRBJ2-5, so the J call may be wrong. Germline V gene sequence: CDR1 DFQATT, CDR2 SNEGSKA (reference sequence). The CDR3 is made up of 14 amino acids.